The 32 T cell receptor beta chains reported below all come from one sample, sequenced in a study of CD4+ T cells in melanoma (dated by TCRdb to the early 2020s). The protocol used for the library was the immunoSEQ multiplex PCR assay. The source is immuneACCESS, and TCRdb retained only in-frame sequences with V and J called. Part of the clones is not carried over; for the studies checked, unresolved V genes explain less than half of this, and the remainder is unexplained. Within this sample are about 21,000 clones, with around 80% of them counted one time only. 9.7% of the sample goes to the ten largest clones. These receptors were obtained from a human donor with melanoma.

The V and J genes are TRBV5-1 and TRBJ2-7; D perhaps matches TRBD1 (5 bases). Trimming cost V 4 bases and J 6 bases, with 11 bases left between them. There are 12 residues in the CDR3. CDR1 SGHRS and CDR2 YFSETQ come from the germline V gene. The CDR3 sequence is CASSRTPSEQYF. CDR3 coding DNA: TGCGCCAGCAGCCGGACACCCTCCGAGCAGTACTTC.

This clone was observed a handful of times. The rearrangement joins TRBV7-9 to TRBJ2-1; the D gene is possibly TRBD2 (7 bases). Trimming pared 5 bases from V and 5 bases from J, leaving 13 bases between. The V gene's germline CDR1 is SEHNR and CDR2 FQNEAQ (reference sequence). CDR3 length: 14 residues. CDR3 DNA: TGTGCCAGCAGCCGTGGGGGGGCCAACAATGAGCAGTTCTTC. Translating it yields CASSRGGANNEQFF.

This clone was seen a handful of times. The rearrangement uses TRBV27 and TRBJ1-1; TRBD1 agrees at 7 bases. V dropped 6 bases and J dropped 4; count of bases not matched to a gene: 8. Germline values: CDR1 MNHEY, CDR2 SMNVEV (reference sequence). The CDR3 totals 14 residues. The CDR3 bases are TGTGCCAGCAGCAGACAGGGAGCAGGCACTGAAGCTTTCTTT. Amino acids: CASSRQGAGTEAFF.

The genes are TRBV30 and TRBJ2-1; D is possibly TRBD2 (6 bases). V gave up 0 bases and J gave up 4 bases, with 7 bases separating them. In germline, CDR1 is GTSNPN, CDR2 SVGIG (reference sequence). This CDR3 has 13 residues. DNA of the CDR3: TGTGCCTGGAGTGTGGGACTGTACAATGAGCAGTTCTTC. It specifies CAWSVGLYNEQFF.

The rearrangement joins TRBV19 to TRBJ1-5; 7 nucleotides line up with TRBD1. The V gene's germline CDR1 is LNHDA and CDR2 SQIVND (reference sequence). The CDR3 totals 14 residues. J gave up 2 bases and V 7 bases, and 5 bases lay outside the gene matches. The CDR3 spells CASTPGGGNQPQHF. In DNA, the CDR3 is TGTGCCAGTACCCCAGGGGGAGGCAATCAGCCCCAGCATTTT.

J is TRBJ1-1 and V is TRBV18; possibly TRBD1 for D (6 bases). Germline CDR1 KGHSH, CDR2 LQKENI. Trimming removed 2 bases from V and 0 bases from J, with 13 bases in between. The CDR3 totals 16 residues. In DNA, the CDR3 is TGTGCCAGCTCACCAGTATCCGGGGGCCTGAACACTGAAGCTTTCTTT. Residues: CASSPVSGGLNTEAFF. The full variable domain, its missing parts supplied by reference TRBV18 and TRBJ1-1, is NAGVMQNPRHLVRRRGQEARLRCSPMKGHSHVYWYRQLPEEGLKFMVYLQKENIIDESGMPKERFSAEFPKEGPSILRIQQVVRGDSAAYFCASSPVSGGLNTEAFFGQGTRLTVV.

This chain links TRBV11-3 with TRBJ1-6; D gene uncertain. CDR3 size: 13 residues. Trimming took off 1 base at V and 7 bases at J, with 5 bases between the two ends. Germline assignment: CDR1 SGHNT and CDR2 YENEEA. As DNA, the CDR3 is TGTGCCAGCAGCTTAGGAAGAAATTCACCCCTCCACTTT. It encodes CASSLGRNSPLHF.

The table lists this clone with a few counts. V and J are TRBV27 and TRBJ1-2; 8 bases match TRBD1. This CDR3 is built from 14 residues. The germline CDR1 and CDR2 sequences are MNHEY and SMNVEV (reference sequence). Germline trimming cut 6 bases from V and 2 bases from J; bases unmatched to any gene: 5. DNA of the CDR3: TGTGCCAGCAGCTATGGGGACAGGAACTATGGCTACACCTTC. It specifies CASSYGDRNYGYTF.

The CDR3 is CASSQDSSAVGTDTQYF. In DNA form, the CDR3 reads TGCGCCAGCAGCCAAGATTCGAGCGCGGTGGGCACAGATACGCAGTATTTT. The V call is TRBV4-1, the J call TRBJ2-3; D uncertain. Trimming removed 0 bases at V and 1 base at J, with 14 bases between. CDR3 size: 17 residues. Looked up from germline, CDR1 is MGHRA and CDR2 is YSYEKL.

The chain combines TRBV10-1 with TRBJ2-7, with D tentatively TRBD1 (5 bases). V was clipped by 5 bases and J by 2 bases, with 13 bases between them. This CDR3 spans 14 amino acids. Looked up from germline, CDR1 is WNHNN and CDR2 is SYGVQD (reference sequence). The CDR3 nucleotides read TGCGCCAGCAGTCCTGACAGAAGACCCTACGAGCAGTACTTC. Encoded protein: CASSPDRRPYEQYF.

The chain links TRBV4-1 to TRBJ2-1; D not resolved. V was clipped by 1 base and J by 5 bases, with 15 bases between them. CDR3 length equals 16 residues. Germline loops: CDR1 MGHRA, CDR2 YSYEKL. CDR3 loop: CASSQGVVLINNEQFF. For the CDR3, the DNA is TGCGCCAGCAGCCAAGGGGTAGTCCTAATCAACAATGAGCAGTTCTTC.

The V call is TRBV5-1, the J call TRBJ2-3; the match to TRBD2 covers 14 bases. Germline CDR1 is SGHRS and CDR2 is YFSETQ. The CDR3 extends over 15 amino acids. The J segment lost 5 bases and the V segment lost 7 bases, leaving 6 bases of the junction unmatched. CDR3 coding DNA: TGCGCCAGCTCTCCGACTAGCGGGGGGGGAGATACGCAGTATTTT. It codes for CASSPTSGGGDTQYF. The full variable domain, its missing parts supplied by reference TRBV5-1 and TRBJ2-3, is KAGVTQTPRYLIKTRGQQVTLSCSPISGHRSVSWYQQTPGQGLQFLFEYFSETQRNKGNFPGRFSGRQFSNSRSEMNVSTLELGDSALYLCASSPTSGGGDTQYFGPGTRLTVL.

The V and J genes are TRBV5-1 and TRBJ1-3; D possibly corresponds to TRBD1 (5 bases). Trimming shortened V by 0 bases and J by 2 bases, and 12 bases separated the two germline ends. CDR1 SGHRS and CDR2 YFSETQ come from the germline V gene. The CDR3 is made up of 16 amino acids. In DNA, the CDR3 is TGCGCCAGCAGCTTGGGCAAACCGGGGCCTGGAAACACCATATATTTT. It encodes CASSLGKPGPGNTIYF.

The genes are TRBV5-1 and TRBJ2-7, with 7 bases aligning to TRBD2. With V trimmed by 5 bases and J by 9 bases, 14 bases remained unmatched. Germline CDR1 is SGHRS and CDR2 is YFSETQ. The CDR3 is 14 residues long. The CDR3 here is CASSSGLTGRVQYF. In DNA, the CDR3 is TGCGCCAGCAGTTCGGGACTAACCGGTAGGGTGCAGTACTTC.

The chain recombines TRBV2 with TRBJ2-7, with D unresolved. The CDR3 loop spans 12 amino acids. From germline, CDR1 is SNHLY and CDR2 FYNNEI. Trimming cost V 5 bases and J 1 base, with 6 bases left between them. The CDR3 is CASSSPSYEQYF. CDR3 DNA: TGTGCCAGCAGTTCACCATCCTACGAGCAGTACTTC.

This chain links TRBV7-9 with TRBJ2-5; 9 nucleotides match TRBD2. The V gene end was trimmed by 0 bases and the J gene end by 1 base; junction bases not matched to a gene: 9. CDR3 length: 18 amino acids. Germline CDR1 and CDR2: SEHNR and FQNEAQ (reference sequence). The CDR3 sequence is CASSLARVAGDTQETQYF. The DNA for the CDR3 is TGTGCCAGCAGCTTAGCGAGAGTAGCGGGGGACACCCAAGAGACCCAGTACTTC.

The chain uses TRBV5-1 and TRBJ1-4; D is uncertain. CDR1 SGHRS and CDR2 YFSETQ come from the germline V gene. The CDR3 covers 14 residues. With 0 bases removed from V and 6 bases from J, the gap between germline ends came to 9 bases. The CDR3 is CASSLGQRDEKLFF. Here the CDR3 DNA reads TGCGCCAGCAGCTTGGGGCAGCGAGATGAAAAACTGTTTTTT.

This clone was seen just once. V is TRBV5-6 and J is TRBJ1-4; 8 nucleotides align to TRBD1. Germline values: CDR1 SGHDT, CDR2 YYEEEE. This CDR3 contains 14 residues. The V segment lost 5 bases and the J segment 7 bases; nucleotides outside the gene matches: 7. CDR3 bases: TGTGCCAGCAGTTCGACAGGGGAGGGTGAAAAACTGTTTTTT. Translated: CASSSTGEGEKLFF. The complete variable domain, with remaining parts taken from reference TRBV5-6 and TRBJ1-4, reads DAGVTQSPTHLIKTRGQQVTLRCSPKSGHDTVSWYQQALGQGPQFIFQYYEEEERQRGNFPDRFSGHQFPNYSSELNVNALLLGDSALYLCASSSTGEGEKLFFGSGTQLSVL.

This clone has more than one count but fewer than ten. The V gene is TRBV18, the J gene TRBJ2-7, with TRBD1 matching over 8 bases. Germline assignment: CDR1 KGHSH and CDR2 LQKENI. V was pared by 6 bases and J by 2 bases, with 6 bases of the junction left unmatched. This CDR3 is built from 14 residues. CDR3 loop: CASSQGAQTYEQYF. The CDR3 DNA follows: TGTGCCAGCTCGCAGGGGGCTCAGACCTACGAGCAGTACTTC. Together with reference TRBV18 and TRBJ2-7, the CDR3 gives the full variable domain: NAGVMQNPRHLVRRRGQEARLRCSPMKGHSHVYWYRQLPEEGLKFMVYLQKENIIDESGMPKERFSAEFPKEGPSILRIQQVVRGDSAAYFCASSQGAQTYEQYFGPGTRLTVT.

V is TRBV7-9 and J is TRBJ1-1, with TRBD1 as a possible D gene (6 bases). Germline V gene lookup returns CDR1 SEHNR and CDR2 FQNEAQ (reference sequence). Trimming pared 5 bases from V and 2 bases from J, leaving 15 bases between. This CDR3 has 15 amino acids. The CDR3 DNA follows: TGTGCCAGCAGCGTACTAGGACAGACAAACACTGAAGCTTTCTTT. This sequence encodes CASSVLGQTNTEAFF. The full variable domain, completed using reference TRBV7-9 and TRBJ1-1, is DTGVSQNPRHKITKRGQNVTFRCDPISEHNRLYWYRQTLGQGPEFLTYFQNEAQLEKSRLLSDRFSAERPKGSFSTLEIQRTEQGDSAMYLCASSVLGQTNTEAFFGQGTRLTVV.

This clone is classed as medium-sized (0.01 to 0.1%). This chain uses TRBV6-1 with TRBJ1-1, with a possible D match to TRBD1 (5 bases). Trimming cost V 9 bases and J 3 bases, with 11 bases left between them. Germline V gene data show CDR1 as MNHNS and CDR2 as SASEGT. CDR3 size: 12 residues. The CDR3 loop reads CASGRDYTEAFF. CDR3 coding DNA: TGTGCCAGTGGCCGGGACTACACTGAAGCTTTCTTT.

The V and J genes are TRBV6-6 and TRBJ2-4; D not certain. V shed 5 bases and J shed 0 bases, with 11 bases lying between them. Germline lookup yields CDR1 MNHNY and CDR2 SVGAGI (reference sequence). The CDR3 consists of 15 residues. In DNA form, the CDR3 reads TGTGCCAGCAGTCCTCTTTTTATAGCCAAAAACATTCAGTACTTC. As protein: CASSPLFIAKNIQYF.

The V and J genes are TRBV9 and TRBJ1-1; possibly TRBD1 for D (6 bases). The CDR3 consists of 15 residues. Germline loops: CDR1 SGDLS, CDR2 YYNGEE. V was pared by 3 bases and J by 2 bases, with 14 bases between. CDR3 sequence: CASSAIRGGNTEAFF. The CDR3 nucleotides read TGTGCCAGCAGCGCCATCAGGGGTGGAAACACTGAAGCTTTCTTT. Full variable domain (rest looked up from reference TRBV9 and TRBJ1-1): DSGVTQTPKHLITATGQRVTLRCSPRSGDLSVYWYQQSLDQGLQFLIQYYNGEERAKGNILERFSAQQFPDLHSELNLSSLELGDSALYFCASSAIRGGNTEAFFGQGTRLTVV.

The chain has TRBV7-9 and TRBJ2-5; 7 bases map to TRBD2. The germline V gene encodes CDR1 SEHNR and CDR2 FQNEAQ (reference sequence). Trimming removed 0 bases from V and 1 base from J; junction bases left unmatched: 11. This CDR3 is 18 amino acids long. Here the CDR3 reads CASSLALLRGLLQETQYF. The CDR3 DNA follows: TGTGCCAGCAGCTTAGCGCTCCTGCGGGGGTTGCTCCAAGAGACCCAGTACTTC.

The rearrangement uses TRBV6-5 and TRBJ2-2, with no clear D. Germline lookup yields CDR1 MNHEY and CDR2 SVGAGI. There are 12 residues in the CDR3. V lost 5 bases and J lost 4, with 5 bases in between. The CDR3 loop reads CASSQITGELFF. The CDR3 nucleotides read TGTGCCAGCAGTCAAATCACCGGGGAGCTGTTTTTT.

The rearrangement links TRBV7-3 to TRBJ2-2, with D unresolved. CDR1 is SGHTA and CDR2 is FQGTGA in the germline V gene. The CDR3 contains 16 residues. V gave up 5 bases and J gave up 7 bases, with 20 bases separating them. The CDR3 spells CASSPQPNRLGGELFF. In DNA, the CDR3 is TGTGCCAGCAGCCCCCAACCCAATCGGCTGGGCGGGGAGCTGTTTTTT.

This chain connects TRBV27 to TRBJ1-6; no reliable D call. V lost 10 bases and J lost 7, with 20 bases in between. The CDR3 is made up of 15 amino acids. In germline, CDR1 is MNHEY, CDR2 SMNVEV (reference sequence). DNA of the CDR3: TGTGCCATCGACCGCCACTGGGGTATGAATTCACCCCTCCACTTT. It translates to CAIDRHWGMNSPLHF.

CDR3 loop: CASSGQGNTGELFF. The CDR3 bases are TGTGCCAGCAGCGGACAGGGGAACACCGGGGAGCTGTTTTTT. V gene TRBV9 combines with J gene TRBJ2-2, with TRBD1 matching over 7 bases. This CDR3 has 14 residues. Germline CDR1 and CDR2: SGDLS and YYNGEE. V shed 3 bases, J shed 1 base, and the junction held 0 bases outside the gene matches. Full variable domain (missing parts from reference TRBV9 and TRBJ2-2): DSGVTQTPKHLITATGQRVTLRCSPRSGDLSVYWYQQSLDQGLQFLIQYYNGEERAKGNILERFSAQQFPDLHSELNLSSLELGDSALYFCASSGQGNTGELFFGEGSRLTVL.

The chain combines TRBV5-1 with TRBJ2-1; 8 positions agree with TRBD2. This CDR3 has 11 residues. Per germline, CDR1 SGHRS and CDR2 YFSETQ. The junction had 5 bases not matched to a gene; V was cut back by 4 bases and J by 14 bases. CDR3 nucleotides: TGCGCCAGCAGCGAAACCGGGAGGGAGTTCTTC. Translated: CASSETGREFF.

The chain has TRBV19 and TRBJ1-2; D is perhaps TRBD1 (6 bases). Germline V gives CDR1 LNHDA, CDR2 SQIVND (reference sequence). Between the trimmed V and J ends, which lost 6 bases and 4 bases, there was a span of 18 bases. The CDR3 sequence is 15 residues long. CDR3 region: CASRYGGGAGYGYTF. The CDR3 DNA reads as TGTGCCAGTAGATACGGAGGGGGGGCGGGCTATGGCTACACCTTC.

V is TRBV5-1 and J is TRBJ2-3; 7 bases align to TRBD1. CDR1 and CDR2 from the germline V gene are SGHRS and YFSETQ. Unmatched junction bases numbered 6, after V lost 3 bases and J lost 2 bases. CDR3 length equals 15 residues. CDR3 nucleotides: TGCGCCAGCAGCTCGGGACAGCCCTACACAGATACGCAGTATTTT. This gives the protein CASSSGQPYTDTQYF.

The V call is TRBV5-1, the J call TRBJ1-4; possibly TRBD1 for D (5 bases). Germline values: CDR1 SGHRS, CDR2 YFSETQ. Trimming shortened V by 0 bases and J by 8 bases, and 11 bases separated the two germline ends. The CDR3 spans 14 residues. DNA of the CDR3: TGCGCCAGCAGCTTGGACGGGGCGCGGGAAAAACTGTTTTTT. Translating it yields CASSLDGAREKLFF.